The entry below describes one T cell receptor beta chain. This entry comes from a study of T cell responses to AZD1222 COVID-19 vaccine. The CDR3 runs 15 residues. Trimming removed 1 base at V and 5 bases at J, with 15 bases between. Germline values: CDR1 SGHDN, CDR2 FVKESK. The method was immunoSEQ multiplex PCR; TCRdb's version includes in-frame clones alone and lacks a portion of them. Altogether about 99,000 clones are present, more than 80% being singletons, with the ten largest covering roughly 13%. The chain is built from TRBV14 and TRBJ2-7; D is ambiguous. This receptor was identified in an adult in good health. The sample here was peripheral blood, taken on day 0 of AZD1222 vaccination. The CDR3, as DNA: TGTGCCAGCAGCCAAGTCATGGTAGTCGCCCACGAGCAGTACTTC. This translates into CASSQVMVVAHEQYF.